The T cell receptor beta chain described here comes from a study of T cells in Graves' hyperthyroidism and ophthalmopathy. The CDR3 length is 18 residues. V lost 1 base to trimming and J lost 2 bases, with 18 bases between them. Looked up from germline, CDR1 is SGHTA and CDR2 is FQGTGA. What was amplified from RNA transcripts were TCR beta CDR3 regions. HTBI primers were the set used in a first-round RT-PCR of the TCR CDR3. TCRdb ran MiXCR on the multiplex PCR reads and lists one entry per CDR3 protein. The table has about 640,000 distinct CDR3 sequences, less than 25% seen once. The chain joins TRBV7-3 to TRBJ1-5, with a possible D match to TRBD1 (5 bases). The origin of this receptor is a man aged 30 to 39 with Graves' ophthalmopathy. The sample was blood. In DNA form, the CDR3 reads TGTGCCAGCAGCTTAAGGGGGGGGGGGGTGTCGGGCAATCAGCCCCAGCATTTT. This codes for CASSLRGGGVSGNQPQHF.